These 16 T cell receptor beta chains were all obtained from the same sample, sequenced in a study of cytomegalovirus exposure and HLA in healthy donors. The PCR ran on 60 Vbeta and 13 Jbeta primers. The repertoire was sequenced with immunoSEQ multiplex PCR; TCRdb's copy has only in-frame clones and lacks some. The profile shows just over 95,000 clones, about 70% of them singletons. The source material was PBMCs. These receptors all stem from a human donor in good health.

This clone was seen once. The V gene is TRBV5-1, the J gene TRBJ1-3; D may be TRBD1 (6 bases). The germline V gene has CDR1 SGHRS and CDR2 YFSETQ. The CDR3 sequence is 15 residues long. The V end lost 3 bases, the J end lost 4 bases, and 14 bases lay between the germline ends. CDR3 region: CASSWGGASGNTIYF. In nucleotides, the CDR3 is TGCGCCAGCAGCTGGGGGGGGGCTTCCGGAAACACCATATATTTT.

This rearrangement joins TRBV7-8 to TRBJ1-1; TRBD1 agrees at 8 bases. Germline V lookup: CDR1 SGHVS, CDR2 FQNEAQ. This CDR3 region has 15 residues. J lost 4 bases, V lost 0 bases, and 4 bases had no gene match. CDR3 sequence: CASSLAYTGGTEAFF. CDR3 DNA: TGTGCCAGCAGCTTAGCGTACACAGGGGGCACTGAAGCTTTCTTT.

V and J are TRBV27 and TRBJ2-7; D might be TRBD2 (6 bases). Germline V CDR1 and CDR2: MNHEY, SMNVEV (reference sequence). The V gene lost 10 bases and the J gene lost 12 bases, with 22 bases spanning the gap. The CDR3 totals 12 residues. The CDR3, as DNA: TGTGCCAACAGCCCCAATGCGGGATCTCTGTACTTC. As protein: CANSPNAGSLYF.

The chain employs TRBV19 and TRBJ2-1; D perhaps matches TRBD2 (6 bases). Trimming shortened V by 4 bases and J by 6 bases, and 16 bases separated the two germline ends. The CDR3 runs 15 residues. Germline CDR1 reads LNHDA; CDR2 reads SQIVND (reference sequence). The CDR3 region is CASSRAGKSGNEQFF. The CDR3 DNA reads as TGTGCCAGTAGTAGGGCGGGGAAATCGGGCAATGAGCAGTTCTTC.

CDR3 residues: CASSLYDRGQGQPQHF. Here the CDR3 DNA reads TGTGCCAGCAGCTTATACGACAGGGGGCAGGGTCAGCCCCAGCATTTT. This chain uses TRBV7-8 with TRBJ1-5; 10 positions agree with TRBD1. The germline gives CDR1 SGHVS, CDR2 FQNEAQ. The CDR3 runs to 16 residues. V shed 2 bases, J shed 6 bases, and the junction held 7 bases outside the gene matches.

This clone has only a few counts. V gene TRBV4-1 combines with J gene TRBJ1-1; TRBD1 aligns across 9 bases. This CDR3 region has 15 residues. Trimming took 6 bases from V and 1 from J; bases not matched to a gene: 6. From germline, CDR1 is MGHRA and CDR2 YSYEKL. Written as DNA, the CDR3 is TGCGCCAGCAGAAAACCGGGACAGGGGAACACTGAAGCTTTCTTT. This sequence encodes CASRKPGQGNTEAFF.

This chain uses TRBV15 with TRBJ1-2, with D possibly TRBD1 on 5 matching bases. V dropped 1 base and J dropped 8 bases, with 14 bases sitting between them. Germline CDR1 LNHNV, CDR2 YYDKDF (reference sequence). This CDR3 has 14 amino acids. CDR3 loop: CATSRVGAGVGYTF. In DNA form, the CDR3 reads TGTGCCACCAGCAGAGTAGGGGCTGGCGTCGGCTACACCTTC.

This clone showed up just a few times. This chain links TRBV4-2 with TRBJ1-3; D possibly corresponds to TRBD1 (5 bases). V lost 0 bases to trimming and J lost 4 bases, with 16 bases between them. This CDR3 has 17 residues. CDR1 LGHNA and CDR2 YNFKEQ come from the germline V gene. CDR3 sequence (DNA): TGTGCCAGCAGCCAAGAGGCGATGGGGGGAAAAGGAAACACCATATATTTT. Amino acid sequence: CASSQEAMGGKGNTIYF.

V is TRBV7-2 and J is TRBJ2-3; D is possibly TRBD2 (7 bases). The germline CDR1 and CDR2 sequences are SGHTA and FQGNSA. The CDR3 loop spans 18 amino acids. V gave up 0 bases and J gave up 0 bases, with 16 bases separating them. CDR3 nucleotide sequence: TGTGCCAGCAGCTTAGCACCCCAGGGGAGGGGCAGCACAGATACGCAGTATTTT. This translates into CASSLAPQGRGSTDTQYF.

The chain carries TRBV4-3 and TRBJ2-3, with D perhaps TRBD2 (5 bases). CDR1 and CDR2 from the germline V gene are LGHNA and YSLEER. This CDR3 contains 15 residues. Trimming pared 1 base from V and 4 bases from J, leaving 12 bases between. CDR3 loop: CASSQGGLLADTQYF. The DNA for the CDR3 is TGCGCCAGCAGCCAAGGAGGGCTGCTCGCAGATACGCAGTATTTT.

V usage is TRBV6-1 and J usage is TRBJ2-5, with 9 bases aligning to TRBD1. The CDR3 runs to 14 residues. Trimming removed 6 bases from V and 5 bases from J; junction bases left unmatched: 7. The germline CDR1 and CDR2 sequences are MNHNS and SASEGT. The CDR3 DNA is TGTGCCAGCAGACGACAGGGGGTGGGGGAGACCCAGTACTTC. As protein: CASRRQGVGETQYF.

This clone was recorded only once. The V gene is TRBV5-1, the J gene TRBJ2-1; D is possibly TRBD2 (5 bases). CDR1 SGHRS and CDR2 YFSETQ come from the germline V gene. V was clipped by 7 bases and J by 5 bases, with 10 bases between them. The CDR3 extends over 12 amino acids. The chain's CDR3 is CASRLGNNEQFF. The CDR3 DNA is TGCGCCAGCCGTCTCGGGAACAATGAGCAGTTCTTC.

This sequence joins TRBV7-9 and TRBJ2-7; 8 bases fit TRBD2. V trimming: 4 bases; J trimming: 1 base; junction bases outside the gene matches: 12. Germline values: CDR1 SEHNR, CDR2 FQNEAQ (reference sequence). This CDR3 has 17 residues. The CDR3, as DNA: TGTGCCAGCAGCTCTGACCGGGGACTAGACCCGTCCTACGAGCAGTACTTC. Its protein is CASSSDRGLDPSYEQYF.

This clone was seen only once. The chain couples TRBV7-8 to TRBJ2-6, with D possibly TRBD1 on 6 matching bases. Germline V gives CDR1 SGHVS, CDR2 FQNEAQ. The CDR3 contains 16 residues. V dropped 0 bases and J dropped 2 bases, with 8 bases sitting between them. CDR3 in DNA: TGTGCCAGCAGCTTAGCGGCAGGGGCTGGGGCCAACGTCCTGACTTTC. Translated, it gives CASSLAAGAGANVLTF.

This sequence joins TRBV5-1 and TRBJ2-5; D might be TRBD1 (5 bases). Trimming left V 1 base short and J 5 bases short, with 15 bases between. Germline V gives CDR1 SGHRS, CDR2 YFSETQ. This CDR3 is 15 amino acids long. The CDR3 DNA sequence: TGCGCCAGCAGCTTGAGGCAGGGTCGTTGGGAGACCCAGTACTTC. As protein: CASSLRQGRWETQYF. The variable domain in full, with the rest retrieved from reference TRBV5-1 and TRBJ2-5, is KAGVTQTPRYLIKTRGQQVTLSCSPISGHRSVSWYQQTPGQGLQFLFEYFSETQRNKGNFPGRFSGRQFSNSRSEMNVSTLELGDSALYLCASSLRQGRWETQYFGPGTRLLVL.

In DNA form, the CDR3 reads TGCGCCAGCAGCTACCGGACAGGAACCTACGAGCAGTACTTC. Protein: CASSYRTGTYEQYF. V gene TRBV5-1 combines with J gene TRBJ2-7, with 7 bases lining up with TRBD1. CDR3 length equals 14 residues. J gave up 2 bases and V 3 bases, and 5 bases lay outside the gene matches. Germline CDR1 SGHRS, CDR2 YFSETQ.